This TCR beta chain comes out of a study of tumor-infiltrating lymphocytes in primary liver carcinoma. Study context: The tumors, T1-T3 N0M0 lesions, were 4.2 to 10 cm across.

This clonotype was found a few times. The researchers produced TCR beta cDNA from roughly 550 ng total RNA with a constant-region primer. Three-round nested multiplex PCR performed with slightly modified ARM-PCR produced the TCR beta libraries. TCRdb independently ran MiXCR on the multiplex PCR reads; one entry per CDR3 protein. The repertoire holds about 310,000 distinct CDR3 sequences, with roughly 60% as singletons. It was unsorted whole blood that yielded blood RNA, and germline DNA was also extracted. Sequenced input: peripheral blood. The clonotype was recovered from a woman in her 30s with primary liver carcinoma and hepatitis B virus infection.

The DNA of the CDR3 is TGTGCCAGCAGCTTCCCCGGACAGGGGGCTTACGAGCAGTACTTC. Its protein product is CASSFPGQGAYEQYF. The rearrangement joins TRBV7-9 to TRBJ2-7, with 11 bases identical to TRBD1. CDR1 and CDR2 (germline): SEHNR, FQNEAQ (reference sequence). The V gene end was trimmed by 3 bases and the J gene end by 4 bases; junction bases not matched to a gene: 5. The CDR3 covers 15 residues.